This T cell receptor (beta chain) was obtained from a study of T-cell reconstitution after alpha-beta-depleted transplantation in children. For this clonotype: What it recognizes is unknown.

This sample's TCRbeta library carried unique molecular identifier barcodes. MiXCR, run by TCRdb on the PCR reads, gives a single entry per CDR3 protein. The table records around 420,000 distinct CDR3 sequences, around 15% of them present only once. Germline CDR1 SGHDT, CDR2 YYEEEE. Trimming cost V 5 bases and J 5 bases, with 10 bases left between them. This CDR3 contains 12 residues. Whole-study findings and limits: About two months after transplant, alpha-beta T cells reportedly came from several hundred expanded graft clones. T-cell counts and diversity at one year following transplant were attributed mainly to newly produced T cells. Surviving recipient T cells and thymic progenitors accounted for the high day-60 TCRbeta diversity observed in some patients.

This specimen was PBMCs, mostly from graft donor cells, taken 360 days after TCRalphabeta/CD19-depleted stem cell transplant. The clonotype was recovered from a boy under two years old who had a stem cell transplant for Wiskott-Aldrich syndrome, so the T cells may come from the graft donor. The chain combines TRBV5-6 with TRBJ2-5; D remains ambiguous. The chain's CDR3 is CASRSTRETQYF. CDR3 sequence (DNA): TGTGCCAGCAGGTCTACCCGGGAGACCCAGTACTTC.